This T cell receptor (beta chain) derives from a study of cytomegalovirus exposure and HLA in healthy donors. This CDR3 is built from 15 residues. Germline CDR1 is MNHNS and CDR2 is SASEGT. V trimming: 2 bases; J trimming: 0 bases; junction bases outside the gene matches: 3. Assay used: immunoSEQ multiplex PCR; TCRdb lists only in-frame clones, some missing. This sample yields roughly 140,000 clones, of which around 90% are seen a single time; 3.3% belongs to the top ten. The TCR was taken from a woman under 30 in good health and CMV-seropositive. The J gene is TRBJ2-7, the V gene TRBV6-1; TRBD2 agrees at 8 bases. The sequencing sample was made of PBMCs. For the CDR3, the DNA is TGTGCCAGCAGTGAATTAAGCGGGAGCTCCTACGAGCAGTACTTC. This encodes CASSELSGSSYEQYF.